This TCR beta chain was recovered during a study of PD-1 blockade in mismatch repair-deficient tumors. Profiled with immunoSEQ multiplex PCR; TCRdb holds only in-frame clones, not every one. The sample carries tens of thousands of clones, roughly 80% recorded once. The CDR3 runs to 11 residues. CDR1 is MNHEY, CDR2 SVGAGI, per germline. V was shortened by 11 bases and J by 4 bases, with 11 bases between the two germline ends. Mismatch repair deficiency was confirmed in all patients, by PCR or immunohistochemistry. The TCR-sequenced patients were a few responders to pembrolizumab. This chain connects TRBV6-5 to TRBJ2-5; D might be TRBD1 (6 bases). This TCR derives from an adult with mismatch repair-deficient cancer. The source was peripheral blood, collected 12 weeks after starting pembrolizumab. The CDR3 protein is CAGGTSETQYF. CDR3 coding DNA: TGTGCCGGGGGCACTTCAGAGACCCAGTACTTC.